These T cell receptor beta chains were read from a single sample in a study of T-cell memory formation after mild COVID-19. TCRdb re-analysed the 5' RACE reads in MiXCR, keeping a single row per CDR3 protein. The table includes just over 400,000 distinct CDR3 sequences, less than 25% detected once. Source material: PBMCs or a T cell subset sorted from them (not recorded which). The receptor source for this set is an adult woman who had mild COVID-19 (a few samples of this study predate the infection). Cell type and time point are not known. CDR3s include the opening cysteine and the closing phenylalanine or tryptophan. D genes are given only for firm matches. Clone size is shown for a subset of rows, as once, few, many or a class of expanded clone.

j_call d_call clone_size v_call cdr3_nt cdr3_aa
TRBJ1-2 TRBD1 few TRBV29-1 TGCAGCGTTGAAGTTGTTGGAGGGGGCGTCTACACCTTC CSVEVVGGGVYTF
TRBJ2-1 TRBD1 few TRBV27 TGTGCCAGCAGTCCACAGCCCAGGGGGAATGAGCAGTTCTTC CASSPQPRGNEQFF
TRBJ1-4 - - TRBV21-1 TGTGCCAGCAGCAGGGAGGACAGGCGTGCAACTAATGAAAAACTGTTTTTT CASSREDRRATNEKLFF
TRBJ2-5 TRBD2 - TRBV7-8 TGTGCCAGCAGCTACAGACTAGCGGGGGGGCTGGAGACCCAGTACTTC CASSYRLAGGLETQYF
TRBJ2-7 TRBD1 - TRBV5-5 TGTGCCAGCAGCCTAGGGACAGGGAGGTCCTACGAGCAGTACTTC CASSLGTGRSYEQYF
TRBJ2-1 TRBD2 - TRBV6-5 TGTGCCAGCAGTTACTCTCCGGGACTAGCGGGGGAGCTAAGTGAGCAGTTCTTC CASSYSPGLAGELSEQFF
TRBJ2-1 TRBD2 - TRBV18 TGTGCCAGCGGTGGGACTAGCGGGATATCTGAGCAGTTCTTC CASGGTSGISEQFF
TRBJ1-2 - - TRBV12-3/TRBV12-4 TGTGCCAGCAGTTTAAGAGGGGGTTGGTATGGCTACACCTTC CASSLRGGWYGYTF
TRBJ1-1 - - TRBV7-6 TGTGCCAGCAGCTTAGCGCTCGGGCAAACTGAAGCTTTCTTT CASSLALGQTEAFF
TRBJ2-3 - many TRBV7-9 TGTGCCAGCAGCCTGGGACGGCCCAGCACAGATACGCAGTATTTT CASSLGRPSTDTQYF
TRBJ2-1 TRBD2 few TRBV7-6 TGTGCCAGCAGCTTTAGCGGGAGCGACAATGAGCAGTTCTTC CASSFSGSDNEQFF
TRBJ1-2 - few TRBV12-3/TRBV12-4 TGTGCCAGCAGACTTTCCTCAGGGTTTGACTATGGCTACACCTTC CASRLSSGFDYGYTF
TRBJ2-1 TRBD2 - TRBV9 TGTGCCAGCAGCGAGGGAGCGGGAAATACGTACAATGAGCAGTTCTTC CASSEGAGNTYNEQFF
TRBJ2-7 - few TRBV12-3/TRBV12-4 TGTGCCAGCAGCACCCCTAACGGGGCCGAGCAGTACTTC CASSTPNGAEQYF
TRBJ2-7 TRBD2 few TRBV7-9 TGTGCCAGCAGCCCCCCGAGGCGGGAGGGCCTCTACGAGCAGTACTTC CASSPPRREGLYEQYF
TRBJ2-1 - - TRBV5-1 TGCGCCAGCAGACCAACTGGGACCAAGGGCTATGAGCAGTTCTTC CASRPTGTKGYEQFF
TRBJ2-7 - few TRBV21-1 TGTGCCAGCAGCACCTCCGGGACAGGGACTCACGAGCAGTACTTC CASSTSGTGTHEQYF
TRBJ2-2 TRBD2 - TRBV7-2 TGTGCCAGCAGCTCCACGGGACTAGCGGACACCGGGGAGCTGTTTTTT CASSSTGLADTGELFF
TRBJ2-7 TRBD1 - TRBV20-1 TGCAGTGCTAGAAGCACCGGGACAGGGTCCATCTACGAGCAGTACTTC CSARSTGTGSIYEQYF
TRBJ2-1 TRBD2 - TRBV30 TGTGCCTGGAGTGTAGGACTAGCGGGAGGCGGGGAGCAGTTCTTC CAWSVGLAGGGEQFF
TRBJ2-7 TRBD2 many TRBV27 TGTGCCAGCAGTTTAATTAGCGGGAGTTACGAGCAGTACTTC CASSLISGSYEQYF